Following are 5 T cell receptor beta chains from one sample sequenced in a study of Ad26.COV2.S vaccination and SARS-CoV-2 variants. Measured with immunoSEQ multiplex PCR; TCRdb has only the in-frame clones, and not every one. The table records around 450,000 clones, 90% of them present only once. Noted treatment: roughly 20 received Ad26.COV2.S at low or high dose, single or two shots; several received placebo; per-sample allocation not given. Following the first vaccine or placebo injection, samples were taken on day 63. The sample was peripheral blood, taken in a trial of Ad26.COV2.S vaccine versus placebo. Source of these receptors: a person aged 18-65 years who received the Ad26.COV2.S COVID-19 vaccine or a placebo.

V usage is TRBV3-1 (or the pseudogene TRBV3-2) and J usage is TRBJ2-3; 8 positions match TRBD2. After removal of 0 bases from V and 2 bases from J, the junction contained 7 bases not matched to a gene. The CDR3 has 17 amino acids. The germline gives CDR1 LGHDT, CDR2 YNNKEL (reference sequence). CDR3 protein: CASSQEQRGFFTDTQYF. In nucleotides, the CDR3 is TGTGCCAGCAGCCAAGAACAGCGGGGGTTTTTCACAGATACGCAGTATTTT.

The table lists this clone with a count of one. The chain's CDR3 is CASSEGRGANTEAFF. CDR3 in DNA: TGCGCCAGCAGCGAGGGACGGGGAGCGAACACTGAAGCTTTCTTT. This sequence joins TRBV10-2 and TRBJ1-1; D possibly corresponds to TRBD1 (5 bases). V shed 6 bases and J shed 1 base, with 15 bases lying between them. Germline CDR1 and CDR2: WSHSY and SAAADI. This CDR3 is 15 amino acids long.

The chain employs TRBV3-1 (or the pseudogene TRBV3-2) and TRBJ2-5; a weak D match, TRBD1 (8 bases). V lost 2 bases to trimming and J lost 4 bases, with 20 bases between them. Germline CDR1 and CDR2: LGHDT and YNNKEL (reference sequence). The CDR3 is 17 amino acids. Here the CDR3 DNA reads TGTGCCAGCAGCCAAACCCGGACAGGGAGGGTTCGAGAGACCCAGTACTTC. Translation: CASSQTRTGRVRETQYF.

The chain combines TRBV18 with TRBJ2-2, with D maybe TRBD2 (5 bases). The V gene lost 5 bases and the J gene lost 0 bases, with 10 bases spanning the gap. The CDR3 length is 15 residues. From germline, CDR1 is KGHSH and CDR2 LQKENI. The CDR3 loop is CASSGLASNTGELFF. CDR3 bases: TGTGCCAGCTCAGGCCTAGCTTCGAACACCGGGGAGCTGTTTTTT.

V is TRBV7-6 and J is TRBJ2-3; the D is unclear. Germline CDR1 and CDR2: SGHVS and FNYEAQ. CDR3 length: 13 residues. Trimming removed 5 bases from V and 6 bases from J, with 12 bases in between. DNA for the CDR3: TGTGCCAGCAGCCCAATGATCAGCGATACGCAGTATTTT. This codes for CASSPMISDTQYF.